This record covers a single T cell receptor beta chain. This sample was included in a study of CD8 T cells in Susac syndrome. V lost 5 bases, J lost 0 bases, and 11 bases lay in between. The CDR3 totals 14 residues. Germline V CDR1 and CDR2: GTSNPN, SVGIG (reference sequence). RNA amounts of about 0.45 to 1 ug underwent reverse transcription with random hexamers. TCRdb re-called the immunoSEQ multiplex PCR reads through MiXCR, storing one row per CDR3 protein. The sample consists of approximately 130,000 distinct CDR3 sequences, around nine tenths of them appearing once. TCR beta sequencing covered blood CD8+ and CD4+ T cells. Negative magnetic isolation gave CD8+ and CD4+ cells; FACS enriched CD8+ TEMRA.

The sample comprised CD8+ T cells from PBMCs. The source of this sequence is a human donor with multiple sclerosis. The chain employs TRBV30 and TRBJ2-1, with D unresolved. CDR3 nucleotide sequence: TGTGCCTGGGTCCCCGAGAGCTCCTACAATGAGCAGTTCTTC. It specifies CAWVPESSYNEQFF.